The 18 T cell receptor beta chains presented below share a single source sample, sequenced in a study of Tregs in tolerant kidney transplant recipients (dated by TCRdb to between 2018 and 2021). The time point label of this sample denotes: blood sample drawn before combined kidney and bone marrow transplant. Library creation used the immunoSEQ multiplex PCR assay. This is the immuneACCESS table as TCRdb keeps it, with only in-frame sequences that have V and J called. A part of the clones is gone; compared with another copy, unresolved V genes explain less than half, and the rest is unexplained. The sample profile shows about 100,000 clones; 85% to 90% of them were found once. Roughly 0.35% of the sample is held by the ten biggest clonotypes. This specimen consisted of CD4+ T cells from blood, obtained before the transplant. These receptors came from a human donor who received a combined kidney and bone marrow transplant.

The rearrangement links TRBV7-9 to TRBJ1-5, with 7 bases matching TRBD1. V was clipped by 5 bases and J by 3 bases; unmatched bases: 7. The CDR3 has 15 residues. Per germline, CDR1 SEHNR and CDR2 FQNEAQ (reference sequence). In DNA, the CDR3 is TGTGCCAGCAGCCAAGACAGGGCCTACAATCAGCCCCAGCATTTT. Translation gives CASSQDRAYNQPQHF.

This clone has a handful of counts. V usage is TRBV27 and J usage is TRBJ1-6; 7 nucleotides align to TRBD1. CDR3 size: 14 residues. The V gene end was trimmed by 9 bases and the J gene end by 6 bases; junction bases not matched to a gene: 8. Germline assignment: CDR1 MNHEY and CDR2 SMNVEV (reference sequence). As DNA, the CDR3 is TGTGCCAGTTCCGAGGGGGCTGGTAATTCACCCCTCCACTTT. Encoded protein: CASSEGAGNSPLHF.

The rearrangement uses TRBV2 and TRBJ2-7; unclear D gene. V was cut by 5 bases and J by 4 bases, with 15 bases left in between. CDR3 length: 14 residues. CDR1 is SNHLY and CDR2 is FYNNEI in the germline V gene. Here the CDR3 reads CASSLKPTQYEQYF. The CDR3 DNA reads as TGTGCCAGCAGTTTAAAACCGACTCAGTACGAGCAGTACTTC.

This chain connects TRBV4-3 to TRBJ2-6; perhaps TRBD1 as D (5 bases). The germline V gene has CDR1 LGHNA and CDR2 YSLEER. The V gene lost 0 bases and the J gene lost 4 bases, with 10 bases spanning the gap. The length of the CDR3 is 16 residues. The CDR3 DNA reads TGCGCCAGCAGCCAAGAACAGGCGCGGGGGGCCAACGTCCTGACTTTC. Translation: CASSQEQARGANVLTF.

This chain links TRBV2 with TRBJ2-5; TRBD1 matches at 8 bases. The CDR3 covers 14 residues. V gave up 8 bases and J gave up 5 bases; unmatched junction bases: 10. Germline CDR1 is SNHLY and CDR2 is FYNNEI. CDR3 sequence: CASVVTGGWETQYF. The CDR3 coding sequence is TGTGCCAGCGTAGTCACAGGGGGATGGGAGACCCAGTACTTC.

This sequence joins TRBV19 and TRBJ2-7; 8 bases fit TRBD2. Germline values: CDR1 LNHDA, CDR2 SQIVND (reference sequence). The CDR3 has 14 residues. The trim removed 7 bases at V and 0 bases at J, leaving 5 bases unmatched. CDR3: CASKPGRASYEQYF. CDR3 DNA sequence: TGTGCCAGTAAGCCCGGGAGGGCCTCCTACGAGCAGTACTTC.

Here the CDR3 DNA reads TGTGCCAGCAGTGATACAGGGCGTTGGAATGGCTACACCTTC. Translating it yields CASSDTGRWNGYTF. The V call is TRBV25-1, the J call TRBJ1-2, with a tentative D call TRBD1 (6 bases). V was clipped by 3 bases and J by 6 bases, with 14 bases between them. Germline V CDR1 and CDR2: MGHDK, SYGVNS. The CDR3 length is 14 residues.

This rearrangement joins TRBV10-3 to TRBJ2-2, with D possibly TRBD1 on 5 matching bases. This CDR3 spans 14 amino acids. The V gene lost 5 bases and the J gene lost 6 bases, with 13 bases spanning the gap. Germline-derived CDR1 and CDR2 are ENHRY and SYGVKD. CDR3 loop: CAISREQAAGELFF. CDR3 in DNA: TGTGCCATCAGTCGAGAACAGGCGGCCGGGGAGCTGTTTTTT.

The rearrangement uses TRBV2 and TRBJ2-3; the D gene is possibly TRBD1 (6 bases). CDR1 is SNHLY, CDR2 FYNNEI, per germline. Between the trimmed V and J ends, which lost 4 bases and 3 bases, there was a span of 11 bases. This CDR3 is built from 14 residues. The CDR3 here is CASSVLGGTDTQYF. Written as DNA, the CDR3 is TGTGCCAGCAGTGTATTAGGGGGAACAGATACGCAGTATTTT.

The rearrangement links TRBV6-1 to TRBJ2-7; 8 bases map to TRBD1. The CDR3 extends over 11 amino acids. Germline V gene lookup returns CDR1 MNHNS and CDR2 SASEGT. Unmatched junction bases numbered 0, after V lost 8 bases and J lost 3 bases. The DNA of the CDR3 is TGTGCCAGCGACAGGGGCTACGAGCAGTACTTC. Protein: CASDRGYEQYF.

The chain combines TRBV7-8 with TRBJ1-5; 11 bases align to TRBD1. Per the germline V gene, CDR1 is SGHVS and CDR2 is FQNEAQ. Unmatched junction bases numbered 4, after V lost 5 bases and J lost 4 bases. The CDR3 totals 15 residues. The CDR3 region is CASSVGTGGNQPQHF. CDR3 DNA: TGTGCCAGCAGCGTCGGGACAGGGGGAAATCAGCCCCAGCATTTT.

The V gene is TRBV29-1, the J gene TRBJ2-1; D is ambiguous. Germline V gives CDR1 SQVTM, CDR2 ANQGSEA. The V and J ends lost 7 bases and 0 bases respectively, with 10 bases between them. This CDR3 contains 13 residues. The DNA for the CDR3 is TGCAGCGCCAGGATGAGCTCCTACAATGAGCAGTTCTTC. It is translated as CSARMSSYNEQFF.

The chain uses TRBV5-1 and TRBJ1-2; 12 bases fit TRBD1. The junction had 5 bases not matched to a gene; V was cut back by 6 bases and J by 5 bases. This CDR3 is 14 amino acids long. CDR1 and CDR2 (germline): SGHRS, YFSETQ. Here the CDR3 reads CASKLGQGAYGYTF. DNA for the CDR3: TGCGCCAGCAAGCTGGGACAGGGGGCTTATGGCTACACCTTC.

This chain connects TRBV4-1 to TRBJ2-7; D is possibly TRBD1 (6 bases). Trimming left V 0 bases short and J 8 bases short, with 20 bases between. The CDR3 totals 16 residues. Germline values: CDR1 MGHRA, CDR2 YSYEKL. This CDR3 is CASSQEGDLGQNKQYF. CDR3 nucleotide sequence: TGCGCCAGCAGCCAAGAGGGGGACCTCGGACAGAATAAGCAGTACTTC.

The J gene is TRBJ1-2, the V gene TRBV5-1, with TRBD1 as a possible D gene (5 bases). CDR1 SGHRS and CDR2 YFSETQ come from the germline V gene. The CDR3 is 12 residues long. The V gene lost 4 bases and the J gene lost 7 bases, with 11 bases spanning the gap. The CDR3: CASSRGESGYTF. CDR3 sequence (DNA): TGCGCCAGCAGCAGGGGTGAGAGTGGCTACACCTTC.

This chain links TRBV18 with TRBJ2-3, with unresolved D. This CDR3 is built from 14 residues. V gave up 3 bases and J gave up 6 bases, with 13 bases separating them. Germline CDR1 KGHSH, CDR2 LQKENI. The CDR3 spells CASSPQREEDTQYF. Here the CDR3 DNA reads TGTGCCAGCTCACCTCAAAGAGAGGAGGATACGCAGTATTTT.

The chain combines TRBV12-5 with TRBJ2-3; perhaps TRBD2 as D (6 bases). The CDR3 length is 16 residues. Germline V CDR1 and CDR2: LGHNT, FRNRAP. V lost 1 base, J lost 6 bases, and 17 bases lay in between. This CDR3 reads CASGLGDGGLTDTQYF. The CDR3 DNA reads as TGTGCTAGTGGTTTGGGGGACGGGGGATTGACTGATACGCAGTATTTT.

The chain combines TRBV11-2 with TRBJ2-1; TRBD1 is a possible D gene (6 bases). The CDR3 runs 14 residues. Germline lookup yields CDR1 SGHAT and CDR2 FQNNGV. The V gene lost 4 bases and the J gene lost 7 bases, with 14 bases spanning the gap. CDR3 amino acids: CASSYRDIGNEQFF. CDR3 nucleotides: TGTGCCAGCAGCTACCGGGACATAGGGAATGAGCAGTTCTTC.